These 21 T cell receptor beta chains came from one sample sequenced in a study of human CD8 memory T cell subsets. The identity of TPEX cells was that of CCR7+ PD-1+ TIGIT+ early memory CD8+ T cells with exhausted-like traits. UMI-labeled 5' RACE was used to make TCR beta libraries. With the 5' RACE reads reprocessed, TCRdb shows one record per CDR3 protein and no DNA. This table holds some 7,900 distinct CDR3 sequences. The sequencing input was CD8+ T cells from PBMCs. These TCRs come from a human donor in good health.

Its frequency marks this clonotype as medium-sized (0.01 to 0.1%). The CDR3 is CASSLTAGREQYF. V is TRBV5-4 and J is TRBJ2-7; the D call of TRBD2 rests on TCRdb alone, since no DNA is present to check it. Germline CDR1 and CDR2: SGHNT and YYREEE (reference sequence). This CDR3 is built from 13 residues. The variable domain in full, completed from reference TRBV5-4 and TRBJ2-7, reads ETGVTQSPTHLIKTRGQQVTLRCSSQSGHNTVSWYQQALGQGPQFIFQYYREEENGRGNFPPRFSGLQFPNYSSELNVNALELDDSALYLCASSLTAGREQYFGPGTRLTVT.

The chain recombines TRBV6-6 with TRBJ2-1; the D call of TRBD1 rests on TCRdb alone, since no DNA is present to check it. Germline CDR1 and CDR2: MNHNY and SVGAGI (reference sequence). This CDR3 contains 11 residues. The CDR3 protein is CASSPHVEQFF.

Judged by frequency, this clonotype is medium-sized. The J gene is TRBJ2-1, the V gene TRBV12-3 or TRBV12-4; no DNA is available, so the TRBD1 call from TCRdb remains unchecked. The CDR3 runs to 14 residues. The chain's CDR3 is CASSKGETKGEQFF.

This clonotype is labeled medium-sized (0.01 to 0.1%) based on frequency. V and J are TRBV5-1 and TRBJ2-1; there is no DNA to check the TCRdb D call of TRBD1. Germline V gives CDR1 SGHRS, CDR2 YFSETQ. This CDR3 has 15 residues. CDR3 amino acids: CASSLATGYLYEQFF.

The chain carries TRBV20-1 and TRBJ2-7; without DNA, the TCRdb call of TRBD1 cannot be checked. This CDR3 contains 15 residues. Germline V gives CDR1 DFQATT, CDR2 SNEGSKA (reference sequence). CDR3: CSARDLETGSYEQYF.

The V call is TRBV5-1, the J call TRBJ2-3. Per germline, CDR1 SGHRS and CDR2 YFSETQ. This CDR3 comprises 12 residues. This CDR3 is CASSLRPDTQYF.

V is TRBV7-6 and J is TRBJ1-1. From germline, CDR1 is SGHVS and CDR2 FNYEAQ. CDR3 length: 13 amino acids. The CDR3 reads CASSLGPRTEAFF.

V gene TRBV12-3 or TRBV12-4 combines with J gene TRBJ2-7; TCRdb names TRBD2, which stays unverified in the absence of DNA. CDR3 length: 14 residues. CDR3 sequence: CASSFGTSSYEQYF.

The chain recombines TRBV10-2 with TRBJ2-1. The CDR3 loop spans 14 amino acids. Per the germline V gene, CDR1 is WSHSY and CDR2 is SAAADI. CDR3 residues: CASSESSSYNEQFF.

The V and J genes are TRBV7-8 and TRBJ2-7. CDR1 and CDR2 from the germline V gene are SGHVS and FQNEAQ. CDR3 length: 14 amino acids. The CDR3 loop is CASSLWRRDYEQYF.

This clonotype ranks as medium-sized in terms of frequency. The V call is TRBV25-1, the J call TRBJ2-7; TCRdb's D gene call, TRBD2, goes unchecked for lack of DNA. The CDR3 covers 14 residues. The germline V gene has CDR1 MGHDK and CDR2 SYGVNS. This chain's CDR3 is CASSESGLSYEQYF.

Its frequency marks this clonotype as medium-sized. The rearrangement links TRBV7-7 to TRBJ2-1; TCRdb designates TRBD2, a call that cannot be tested without DNA. CDR1 SSHAT and CDR2 FNYEAQ come from the germline V gene (reference sequence). The CDR3 covers 14 residues. CDR3: CASSLAGGGNEQFF. The whole variable domain, remainder taken from reference TRBV7-7 and TRBJ2-1, is GAGVSQSPRYKVTKRGQDVTLRCDPISSHATLYWYQQALGQGPEFLTYFNYEAQPDKSGLPSDRFSAERPEGSISTLTIQRTEQRDSAMYRCASSLAGGGNEQFFGPGTRLTVL.

The rearrangement uses TRBV28 and TRBJ1-2; TCRdb's D call, TRBD1, is unchecked because there is no DNA. Germline CDR1 reads MDHEN; CDR2 reads SYDVKM. The CDR3 loop spans 16 amino acids. The CDR3 spells CASSLLGQTSMSGYTF.

This clonotype counts as medium-sized by frequency. CDR3 in amino acids: CASRTGQGGITNTEAFF. The chain is built from TRBV28 and TRBJ1-1; TCRdb indicates TRBD1, and absent DNA this call remains unverified. The germline V gene encodes CDR1 MDHEN and CDR2 SYDVKM. This CDR3 has 17 residues. The full variable domain, rest sourced from reference TRBV28 and TRBJ1-1, is DVKVTQSSRYLVKRTGEKVFLECVQDMDHENMFWYRQDPGLGLRLIYFSYDVKMKEKGDIPEGYSVSREKKERFSLILESASTNQTSMYLCASRTGQGGITNTEAFFGQGTRLTVV.

J is TRBJ2-2 and V is TRBV6-1; the TCRdb D gene call, TRBD2, has no DNA to confirm it. This CDR3 spans 15 amino acids. Germline values: CDR1 MNHNS, CDR2 SASEGT. The CDR3 sequence is CASSEVAGTTGELFF.

This rearrangement joins TRBV7-2 to TRBJ1-1. Germline CDR1 and CDR2: SGHTA and FQGNSA. The CDR3 has 15 amino acids. CDR3 sequence reads: CASSFNTYLNTEAFF.

J is TRBJ2-1 and V is TRBV20-1; the D call of TRBD1 rests on TCRdb alone, since no DNA is present to check it. There are 12 residues in the CDR3. Germline-derived CDR1 and CDR2 are DFQATT and SNEGSKA (reference sequence). CDR3: CSAGQGGYEQFF.

This clonotype ranks as medium-sized in terms of frequency. CDR3 region: CSVADGTNQPQHF. The chain joins TRBV29-1 to TRBJ1-5; TCRdb's D call of TRBD1 is untestable without DNA. The CDR3 sequence is 13 residues long. Looked up from germline, CDR1 is SQVTM and CDR2 is ANQGSEA.

The J gene is TRBJ1-1, the V gene TRBV7-9. Germline V gene data show CDR1 as SEHNR and CDR2 as FQNEAQ (reference sequence). This CDR3 is 14 amino acids long. CDR3 protein: CASSLERVNTEAFF.

The chain is built from TRBV9 and TRBJ2-2; absent DNA, TCRdb's TRBD2 call cannot be checked. In germline, CDR1 is SGDLS, CDR2 YYNGEE. This CDR3 comprises 16 residues. CDR3 in amino acids: CASSVGLGPLAGELFF.

This clonotype is medium-sized by frequency. The chain couples TRBV7-9 to TRBJ2-7; the D gene TCRdb calls, TRBD2, cannot be checked with no DNA. CDR1 and CDR2 (germline): SEHNR, FQNEAQ (reference sequence). CDR3 length: 15 residues. The CDR3: CASSGDGLYPYEQYF.